This T cell receptor (beta chain) comes out of a study of cytomegalovirus exposure and HLA in healthy donors. Study-wide points: Rare TCR sequences dominated, though some public TCRs recurred in many donors. Prediction of most subjects' HLA-A and HLA-B alleles by TCR beta sequences was reportedly accurate. Presence/absence comparisons presumed near-even sequencing depth among donors.

This PCR relied on a set of 60 Vbeta primers and 13 Jbeta primers. Sequencing used immunoSEQ multiplex PCR; TCRdb keeps in-frame clones, though not all of them. The sample has some 41,000 clones; almost 70% are singletons. While unrecorded immune exposures were likely, the donors were nominally healthy when sampled. Concerning this clone itself: The antigen is undetermined.

Sequenced input: PBMCs. This TCR was sampled from a middle-aged man in good health and CMV-seronegative.

The CDR3: CSVEDPAGPYEQYF. DNA of the CDR3: TGCAGCGTTGAAGATCCAGCGGGTCCCTACGAGCAGTACTTC. The chain employs TRBV29-1 and TRBJ2-7, with TRBD2 as a possible D gene (6 bases). The V gene's germline CDR1 is SQVTM and CDR2 ANQGSEA. The V end was cut by 0 bases, the J end by 2 bases, with 11 bases between. This CDR3 is built from 14 residues.